The present T cell receptor (beta chain) was sequenced within a study of shared clonotypes between healthy human individuals. General observations from the study: The small donor group covered limited genetic and exposure diversity.

The donors, all of them Caucasian adults, lived in Nashville, Tennessee. An assay was performed, and its level was deep. A 200 ng quantity of DNA, some 30,000 T cell genomes, went into the sorted-subset replicate PCRs. Produced via immunoSEQ multiplex PCR; TCRdb's table is partial and in-frame only. This sample yields about 2.3 million clones, of which 85% to 95% are seen a single time; 0.37% belongs to the top ten. There are 15 residues in the CDR3. V lost 5 bases to trimming and J lost 1 base; unmatched junction nucleotides: 6. Germline-derived CDR1 and CDR2 are LNHNV and YYDKDF (reference sequence). In the case of this clone: The antigen is undetermined.

The chain recombines TRBV15 with TRBJ2-5, with 8 bases lining up with TRBD2. This TCR derives from a man younger than 35 in good health. Some clones in this sample may be carry-over from other donors' samples. Sequencing was carried out using naive CD4+ T cells from PBMCs. Subset reported: CD45RA+ positively selected. CDR3 protein: CATSRFSGTQETQYF. Written as DNA, the CDR3 is TGTGCCACCAGCCGTTTTAGCGGGACCCAAGAGACCCAGTACTTC.